Each of the 5 T cell receptor beta chains below was sequenced from the same sample in a study of cytomegalovirus exposure and HLA in healthy donors. The PCR ran on 60 Vbeta and 13 Jbeta primers. Sequencing was performed with immunoSEQ multiplex PCR; in TCRdb, only in-frame clones are kept and a portion is missing. There are some 160,000 clones in the sample; 84% occur only once, and less than 2% lies in the top ten. Specimen: PBMCs. The receptors here all came from a man aged 18 to 30 in good health and CMV-seronegative.

This clone was seen only a few times. V usage is TRBV30 and J usage is TRBJ1-1; maybe TRBD1 (6 bases). Germline CDR1 GTSNPN, CDR2 SVGIG (reference sequence). There are 18 residues in the CDR3. The V and J ends lost 2 bases and 1 base respectively, with 23 bases between them. Written as DNA, the CDR3 is TGTGCCTGGAGTCTGTTAGGTGGGTGGGGACATAAGAACACTGAAGCTTTCTTT. Its translation: CAWSLLGGWGHKNTEAFF.

This chain connects TRBV6-1 to TRBJ1-6; D might be TRBD1 (6 bases). Trimming shortened V by 1 base and J by 7 bases, and 11 bases separated the two germline ends. Looked up from germline, CDR1 is MNHNS and CDR2 is SASEGT. This CDR3 is built from 15 residues. The CDR3 coding sequence is TGTGCCAGCAGTGAAGGCAGGGGAGGGAATTCACCCCTCCACTTT. This gives the protein CASSEGRGGNSPLHF.

The V call is TRBV28, the J call TRBJ1-1; tentative D call: TRBD1 (5 bases). V lost 3 bases and J lost 0, with 11 bases in between. This CDR3 comprises 15 residues. Looked up from germline, CDR1 is MDHEN and CDR2 is SYDVKM. This chain's CDR3 is CASSLRGGLNTEAFF. CDR3 nucleotides: TGTGCCAGCAGTTTGAGGGGAGGGCTGAACACTGAAGCTTTCTTT.

Notes on this clone: Other DNA sequences in this specimen translate into the identical CDR3. This sequence joins TRBV6-5 and TRBJ2-5, with TRBD2 matching over 9 bases. The V segment lost 2 bases and the J segment 1 base; nucleotides outside the gene matches: 5. Germline V lookup: CDR1 MNHEY, CDR2 SVGAGI. This CDR3 is built from 16 residues. The CDR3 DNA reads TGTGCCAGCAGTTACGGGCTAGCGGGGCCCCAAGAGACCCAGTACTTC. This sequence encodes CASSYGLAGPQETQYF.

V usage is TRBV27 and J usage is TRBJ2-1; 10 bases agree with TRBD2. Germline CDR1 reads MNHEY; CDR2 reads SMNVEV (reference sequence). This CDR3 region has 14 residues. V trimming: 5 bases; J trimming: 2 bases; junction bases outside the gene matches: 0. For the CDR3, the DNA is TGTGCCAGCAGTCTAGCGGGGGCCTACAATGAGCAGTTCTTC. Translation gives CASSLAGAYNEQFF.